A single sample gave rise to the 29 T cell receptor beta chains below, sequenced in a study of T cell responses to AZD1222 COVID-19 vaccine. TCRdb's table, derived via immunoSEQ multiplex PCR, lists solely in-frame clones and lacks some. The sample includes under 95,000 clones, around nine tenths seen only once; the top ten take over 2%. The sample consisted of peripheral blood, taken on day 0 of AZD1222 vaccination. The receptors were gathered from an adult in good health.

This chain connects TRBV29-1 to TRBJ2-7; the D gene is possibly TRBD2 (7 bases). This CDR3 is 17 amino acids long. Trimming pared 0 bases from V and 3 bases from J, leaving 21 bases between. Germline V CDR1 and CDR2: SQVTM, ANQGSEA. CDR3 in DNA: TGCAGCGTTGAAGATATACGGGGTAGGGAGGGGGACTACGAGCAGTACTTC. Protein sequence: CSVEDIRGREGDYEQYF.

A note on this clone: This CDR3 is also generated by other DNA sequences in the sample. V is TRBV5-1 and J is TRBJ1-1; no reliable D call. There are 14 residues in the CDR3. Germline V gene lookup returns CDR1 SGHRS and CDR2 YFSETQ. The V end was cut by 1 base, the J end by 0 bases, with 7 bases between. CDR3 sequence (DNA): TGCGCCAGCAGCTTGTTAGGACTGAACACTGAAGCTTTCTTT. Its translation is CASSLLGLNTEAFF.

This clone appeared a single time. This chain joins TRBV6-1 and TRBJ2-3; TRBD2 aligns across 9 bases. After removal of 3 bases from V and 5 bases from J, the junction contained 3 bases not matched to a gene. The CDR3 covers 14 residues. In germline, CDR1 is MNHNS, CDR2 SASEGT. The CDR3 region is CASSEETSGDTQYF. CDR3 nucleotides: TGTGCCAGCAGTGAGGAGACTAGCGGAGATACGCAGTATTTT.

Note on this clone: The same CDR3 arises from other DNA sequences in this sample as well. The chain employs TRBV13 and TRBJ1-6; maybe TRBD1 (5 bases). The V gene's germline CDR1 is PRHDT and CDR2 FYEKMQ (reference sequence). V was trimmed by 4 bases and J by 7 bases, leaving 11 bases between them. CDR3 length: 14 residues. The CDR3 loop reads CASSSRGGNSPLHF. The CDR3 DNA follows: TGTGCCAGCAGCTCCCGCGGGGGGAATTCACCCCTCCACTTT. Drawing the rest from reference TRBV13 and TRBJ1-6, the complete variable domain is AAGVIQSPRHLIKEKRETATLKCYPIPRHDTVYWYQQGPGQDPQFLISFYEKMQSDKGSIPDRFSAQQFSDYHSELNMSSLELGDSALYFCASSSRGGNSPLHFGNGTRLTVT.

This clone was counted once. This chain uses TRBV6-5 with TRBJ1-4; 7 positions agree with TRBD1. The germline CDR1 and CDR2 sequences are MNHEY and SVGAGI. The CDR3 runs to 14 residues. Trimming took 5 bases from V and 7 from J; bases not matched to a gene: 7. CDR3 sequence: CASSTQGRAEKLFF. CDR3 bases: TGTGCCAGCAGTACACAGGGGAGGGCTGAAAAACTGTTTTTT.

DNA for the CDR3: TGTGCCAGCAGTTACTCTCTACAGACTGAAGCTTTCTTT. Amino acids: CASSYSLQTEAFF. V gene TRBV6-2 or TRBV6-3 combines with J gene TRBJ1-1; no firm D call. This CDR3 comprises 13 residues. Trimming took off 0 bases at V and 5 bases at J, with 7 bases between the two ends. Per germline, CDR1 MNHEY and CDR2 SVGEGT.

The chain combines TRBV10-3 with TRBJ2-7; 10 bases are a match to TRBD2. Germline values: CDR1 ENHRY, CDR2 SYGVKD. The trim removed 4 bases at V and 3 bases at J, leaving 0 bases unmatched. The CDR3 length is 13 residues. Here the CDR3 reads CAISGLAGYEQYF. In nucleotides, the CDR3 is TGTGCCATCAGTGGACTAGCGGGCTACGAGCAGTACTTC.

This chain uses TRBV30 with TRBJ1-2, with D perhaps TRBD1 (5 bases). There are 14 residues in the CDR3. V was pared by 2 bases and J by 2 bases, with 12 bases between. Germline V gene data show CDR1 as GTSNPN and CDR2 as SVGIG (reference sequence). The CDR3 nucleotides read TGTGCCTGGAGTACGAGCGGGGCAAACTATGGCTACACCTTC. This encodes CAWSTSGANYGYTF.

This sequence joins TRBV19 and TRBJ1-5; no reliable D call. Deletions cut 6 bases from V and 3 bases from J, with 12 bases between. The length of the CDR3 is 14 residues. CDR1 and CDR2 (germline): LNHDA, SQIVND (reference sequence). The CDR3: CASSNTRSNQPQHF. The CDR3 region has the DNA TGTGCCAGTAGCAACACAAGGTCCAATCAGCCCCAGCATTTT.

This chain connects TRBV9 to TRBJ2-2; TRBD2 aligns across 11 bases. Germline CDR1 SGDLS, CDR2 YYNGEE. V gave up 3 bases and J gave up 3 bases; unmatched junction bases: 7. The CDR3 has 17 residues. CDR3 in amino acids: CASSAPLAGGDTGELFF. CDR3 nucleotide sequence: TGTGCCAGCAGCGCCCCCCTAGCGGGAGGTGACACCGGGGAGCTGTTTTTT. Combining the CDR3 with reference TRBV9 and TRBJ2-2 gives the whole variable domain DSGVTQTPKHLITATGQRVTLRCSPRSGDLSVYWYQQSLDQGLQFLIQYYNGEERAKGNILERFSAQQFPDLHSELNLSSLELGDSALYFCASSAPLAGGDTGELFFGEGSRLTVL.

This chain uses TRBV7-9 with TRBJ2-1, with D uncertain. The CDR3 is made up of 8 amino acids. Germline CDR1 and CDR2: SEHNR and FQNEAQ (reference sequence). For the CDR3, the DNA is TGTGCATCGGATGAGCAGTTCTTC. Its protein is CASDEQFF.

CDR3 sequence reads: CASRPGLAAFEQFF. For the CDR3, the DNA is TGCGCCAGCAGGCCGGGACTAGCGGCATTTGAGCAGTTCTTC. The chain couples TRBV10-2 to TRBJ2-1, with 11 bases aligning to TRBD2. Unmatched junction bases numbered 7, after V lost 6 bases and J lost 9 bases. Germline V gives CDR1 WSHSY, CDR2 SAAADI. The CDR3 loop spans 14 amino acids.

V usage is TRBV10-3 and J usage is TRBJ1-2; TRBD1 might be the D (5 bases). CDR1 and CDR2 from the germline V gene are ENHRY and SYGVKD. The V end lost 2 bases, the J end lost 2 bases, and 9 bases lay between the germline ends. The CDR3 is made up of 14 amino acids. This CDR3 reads CAISEPRTNYGYTF. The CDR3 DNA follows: TGTGCCATCAGTGAGCCCCGGACAAACTATGGCTACACCTTC.

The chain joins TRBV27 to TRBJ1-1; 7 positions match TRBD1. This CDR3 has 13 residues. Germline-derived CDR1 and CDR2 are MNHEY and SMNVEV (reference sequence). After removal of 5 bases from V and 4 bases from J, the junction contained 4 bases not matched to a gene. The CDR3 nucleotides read TGTGCCAGCAGTGACAGGGAAGGCACTGAAGCTTTCTTT. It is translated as CASSDREGTEAFF.

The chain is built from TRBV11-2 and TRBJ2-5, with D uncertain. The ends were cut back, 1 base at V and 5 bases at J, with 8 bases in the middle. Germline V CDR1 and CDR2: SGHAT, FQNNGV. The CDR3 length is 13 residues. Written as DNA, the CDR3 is TGTGCCAGCAGCTTAGGTTTAGGCGAGACCCAGTACTTC. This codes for CASSLGLGETQYF.

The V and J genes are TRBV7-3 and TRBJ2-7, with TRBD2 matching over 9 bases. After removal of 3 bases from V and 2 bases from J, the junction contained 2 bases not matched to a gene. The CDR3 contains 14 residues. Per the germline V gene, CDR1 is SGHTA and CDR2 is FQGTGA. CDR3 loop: CASSFSSGAYEQYF. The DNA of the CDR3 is TGTGCCAGCAGCTTTTCTAGCGGGGCCTACGAGCAGTACTTC. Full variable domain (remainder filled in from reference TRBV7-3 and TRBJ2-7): GAGVSQTPSNKVTEKGKYVELRCDPISGHTALYWYRQSLGQGPEFLIYFQGTGAADDSGLPNDRFFAVRPEGSVSTLKIQRTERGDSAVYLCASSFSSGAYEQYFGPGTRLTVT.

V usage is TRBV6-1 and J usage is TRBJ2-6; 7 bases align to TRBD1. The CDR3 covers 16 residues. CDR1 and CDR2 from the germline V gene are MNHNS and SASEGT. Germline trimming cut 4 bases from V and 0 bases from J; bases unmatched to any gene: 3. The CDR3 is CASSGQGYSGANVLTF. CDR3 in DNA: TGTGCCAGCAGTGGACAGGGTTACTCTGGGGCCAACGTCCTGACTTTC.

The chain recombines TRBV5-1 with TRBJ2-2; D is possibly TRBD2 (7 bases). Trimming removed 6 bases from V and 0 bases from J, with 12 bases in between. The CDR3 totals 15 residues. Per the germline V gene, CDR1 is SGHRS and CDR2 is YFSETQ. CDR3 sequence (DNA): TGCGCCAGCACGCCGGGGGGCGCGAACACCGGGGAGCTGTTTTTT. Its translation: CASTPGGANTGELFF. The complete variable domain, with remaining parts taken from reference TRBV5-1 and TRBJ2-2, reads KAGVTQTPRYLIKTRGQQVTLSCSPISGHRSVSWYQQTPGQGLQFLFEYFSETQRNKGNFPGRFSGRQFSNSRSEMNVSTLELGDSALYLCASTPGGANTGELFFGEGSRLTVL.

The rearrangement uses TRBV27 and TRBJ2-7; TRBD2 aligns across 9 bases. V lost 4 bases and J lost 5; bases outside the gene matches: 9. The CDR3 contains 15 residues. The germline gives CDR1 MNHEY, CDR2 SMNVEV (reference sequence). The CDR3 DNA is TGTGCCAGCAGTTCCCGTAGCGGGAGCGGAGACGAGCAGTACTTC. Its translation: CASSSRSGSGDEQYF.

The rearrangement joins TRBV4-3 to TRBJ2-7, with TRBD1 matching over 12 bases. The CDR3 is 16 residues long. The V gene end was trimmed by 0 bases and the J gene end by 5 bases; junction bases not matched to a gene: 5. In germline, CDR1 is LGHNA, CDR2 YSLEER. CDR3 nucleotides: TGCGCCAGCAGCCAAGATTGGGGGACAGGGGGCCACGAGCAGTACTTC. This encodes CASSQDWGTGGHEQYF.

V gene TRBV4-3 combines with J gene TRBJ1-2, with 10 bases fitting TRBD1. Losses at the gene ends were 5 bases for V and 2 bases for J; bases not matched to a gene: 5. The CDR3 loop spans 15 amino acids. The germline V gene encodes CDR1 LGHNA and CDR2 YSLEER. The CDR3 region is CASSTPTGGNYGYTF. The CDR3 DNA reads TGCGCCAGCAGCACTCCGACAGGGGGCAACTATGGCTACACCTTC.

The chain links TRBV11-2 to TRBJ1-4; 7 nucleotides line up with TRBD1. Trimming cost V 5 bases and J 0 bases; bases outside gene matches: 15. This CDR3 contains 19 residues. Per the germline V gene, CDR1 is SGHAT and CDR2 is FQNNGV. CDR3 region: CASSLIGQALLTTNEKLFF. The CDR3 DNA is TGTGCCAGCAGCCTTATAGGACAGGCCCTCCTTACAACTAATGAAAAACTGTTTTTT.

DNA for the CDR3: TGTGCCAGCCTACTGACAGGGGGTTACACTGAAGCTTTCTTT. It specifies CASLLTGGYTEAFF. The genes are TRBV7-8 and TRBJ1-1; TRBD1 matches 9 bases. CDR1 and CDR2 from the germline V gene are SGHVS and FQNEAQ. The CDR3 covers 14 residues. V lost 8 bases, J lost 3 bases, and 7 bases stayed unmatched.

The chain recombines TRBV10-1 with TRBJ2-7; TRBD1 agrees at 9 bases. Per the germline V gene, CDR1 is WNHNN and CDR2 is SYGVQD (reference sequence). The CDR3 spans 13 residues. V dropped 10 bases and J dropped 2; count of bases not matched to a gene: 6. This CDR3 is CATSGQGAYEQYF. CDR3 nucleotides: TGCGCCACCTCGGGACAGGGAGCCTACGAGCAGTACTTC.

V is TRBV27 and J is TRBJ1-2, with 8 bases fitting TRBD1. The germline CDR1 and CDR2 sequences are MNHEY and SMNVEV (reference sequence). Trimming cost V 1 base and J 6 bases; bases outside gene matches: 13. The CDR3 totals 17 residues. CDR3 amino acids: CASSLYPDREGFNGYTF. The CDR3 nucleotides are TGTGCCAGCAGTTTATACCCGGACAGGGAGGGATTCAATGGCTACACCTTC.

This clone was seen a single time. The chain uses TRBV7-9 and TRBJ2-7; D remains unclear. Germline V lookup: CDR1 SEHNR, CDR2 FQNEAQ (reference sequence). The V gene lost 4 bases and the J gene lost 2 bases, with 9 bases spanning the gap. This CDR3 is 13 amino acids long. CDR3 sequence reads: CASSSTLTYEQYF. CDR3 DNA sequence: TGTGCCAGCAGCTCCACGCTTACCTACGAGCAGTACTTC.

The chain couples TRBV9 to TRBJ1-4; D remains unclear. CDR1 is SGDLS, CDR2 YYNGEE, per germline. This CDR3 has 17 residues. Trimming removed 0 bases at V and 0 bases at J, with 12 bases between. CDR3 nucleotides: TGTGCCAGCAGCGTAGGAGTGATGAGAGCAACTAATGAAAAACTGTTTTTT. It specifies CASSVGVMRATNEKLFF.

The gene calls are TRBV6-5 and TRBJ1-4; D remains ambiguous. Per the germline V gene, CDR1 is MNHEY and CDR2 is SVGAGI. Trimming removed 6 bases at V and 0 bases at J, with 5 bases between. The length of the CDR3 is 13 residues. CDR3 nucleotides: TGTGCCAGCAGGGGGACAACTAATGAAAAACTGTTTTTT. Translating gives CASRGTTNEKLFF.

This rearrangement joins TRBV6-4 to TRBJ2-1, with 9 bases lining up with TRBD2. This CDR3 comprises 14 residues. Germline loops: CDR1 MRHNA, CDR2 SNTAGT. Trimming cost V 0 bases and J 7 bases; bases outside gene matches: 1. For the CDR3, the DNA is TGTGCCAGCAGTGACTCAGGACTAGCGAATGAGCAGTTCTTC. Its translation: CASSDSGLANEQFF.